Listed here are 16 T cell receptor beta chains from one sample, sequenced in a study of blood T cells in healthy people across ages. It was with a sample-barcoded 5' primer and a J-beta primer mix that a second PCR of about 6 to 12 cycles was run. Using its own MiXCR run on the 5' RACE reads, TCRdb lists one record per CDR3 protein. The table lists approximately 1,000,000 distinct CDR3 sequences, roughly 45% of them singletons. The sample taken for sequencing was blood. These receptor sequences come from a woman aged 55 to 70 in good health.

The chain has TRBV4-1 and TRBJ2-1; no clear D. In germline, CDR1 is MGHRA, CDR2 YSYEKL. The CDR3 runs to 17 residues. V was trimmed by 1 base and J by 0 bases, leaving 13 bases between them. The CDR3 reads CASSQGVATSSYNEQFF. In DNA form, the CDR3 reads TGCGCCAGCAGCCAAGGGGTGGCGACAAGCTCCTACAATGAGCAGTTCTTC.

Concerning this clonotype itself: Germline and junction disagree at one end, which may indicate a read error. CDR3: CASRRQSSYEQCF. The CDR3 DNA is TGTGCCAGCAGGCGACAGAGCTCCTACGAGCAGTGCTTC. The rearrangement joins TRBV2 to TRBJ2-7; D is possibly TRBD1 (5 bases). Germline CDR1 reads SNHLY; CDR2 reads FYNNEI. CDR3 length: 13 amino acids.

A few counts support this clonotype. The rearrangement joins TRBV20-1 to TRBJ1-2; 11 nucleotides match TRBD1. The J segment lost 8 bases and the V segment lost 6 bases, leaving 8 bases of the junction unmatched. Germline CDR1 is DFQATT and CDR2 is SNEGSKA (reference sequence). The CDR3 contains 13 residues. The CDR3 nucleotides read TGCAGTGCCCCTCCGGGACAGGGGGGCGGCTACACCTTC. Its protein is CSAPPGQGGGYTF.

Only a few counts were recorded for this clonotype. The chain carries TRBV9 and TRBJ2-3; D gene ambiguous. The CDR3 consists of 14 residues. V was pared by 4 bases and J by 2 bases, with 11 bases between. From germline, CDR1 is SGDLS and CDR2 YYNGEE. CDR3 sequence (DNA): TGTGCCAGCAGCTTACGACCGTTCACAGATACGCAGTATTTT. Its translation is CASSLRPFTDTQYF.

V is TRBV10-3 and J is TRBJ1-1; a weak D match, TRBD1 (5 bases). Germline loops: CDR1 ENHRY, CDR2 SYGVKD. The V and J ends lost 0 bases and 0 bases respectively, with 20 bases between them. The CDR3 is 19 residues long. Here the CDR3 reads CAISESNPRGGTVNTEAFF. CDR3 in DNA: TGTGCCATCAGTGAGTCGAACCCTCGGGGGGGGACCGTGAACACTGAAGCTTTCTTT.

V and J are TRBV28 and TRBJ1-4, with D tentatively TRBD1 (5 bases). The CDR3 runs to 15 residues. In germline, CDR1 is MDHEN, CDR2 SYDVKM. The V end was cut by 5 bases, the J end by 0 bases, with 10 bases between. Here the CDR3 DNA reads TGTGCCAGCAGTGGCCGGGACGCAACTAATGAAAAACTGTTTTTT. Its translation is CASSGRDATNEKLFF.

The chain carries TRBV11-2 and TRBJ1-1; 10 positions match TRBD1. This CDR3 contains 17 residues. The germline CDR1 and CDR2 sequences are SGHAT and FQNNGV. V was clipped by 4 bases and J by 4 bases; unmatched bases: 12. In DNA form, the CDR3 reads TGTGCCAGCAGCTCGACAGGGGGCGATTCCGGCGGCACTGAAGCTTTCTTT. Translation gives CASSSTGGDSGGTEAFF.

This clonotype was recorded a few times. The chain carries TRBV20-1 and TRBJ2-2, with D unresolved. The length of the CDR3 is 15 residues. The ends were cut back, 3 bases at V and 2 bases at J, with 13 bases in the middle. Per the germline V gene, CDR1 is DFQATT and CDR2 is SNEGSKA (reference sequence). CDR3 DNA sequence: TGCAGTGCTAGCAGGCCGGTGGGAAACACCGGGGAGCTGTTTTTT. This sequence encodes CSASRPVGNTGELFF.

The chain couples TRBV7-2 to TRBJ2-4; D not certain. The CDR3 has 14 residues. Between the trimmed V and J ends, which lost 1 base and 6 bases, there was a span of 10 bases. Germline CDR1 is SGHTA and CDR2 is FQGNSA. CDR3 sequence: CASSLGSDLNIQYF. The DNA of the CDR3 is TGTGCCAGCAGCTTAGGGTCGGACCTAAACATTCAGTACTTC. The full variable domain, rest sourced from reference TRBV7-2 and TRBJ2-4, is GAGVSQSPSNKVTEKGKDVELRCDPISGHTALYWYRQSLGQGLEFLIYFQGNSAPDKSGLPSDRFSAERTGGSVSTLTIQRTQQEDSAVYLCASSLGSDLNIQYFGAGTRLSVL.

This clonotype was detected a few times. The chain combines TRBV27 with TRBJ2-5; 8 nucleotides agree with TRBD1. Trimming at V came to 5 bases and at J to 5 bases, leaving 10 bases not matched to a gene. CDR3 length: 15 residues. The V gene's germline CDR1 is MNHEY and CDR2 SMNVEV (reference sequence). CDR3 bases: TGTGCCAGCAGTACCGGACAGGGTCCTTTGGAGACCCAGTACTTC. It codes for CASSTGQGPLETQYF.

About this clonotype: At one boundary the junction diverges from the germline segment, which might be a read error. This chain uses TRBV11-2 with TRBJ2-1; D gene unclear. The CDR3 has 14 residues. Germline CDR1 SGHAT, CDR2 FQNNGV. The CDR3 loop reads CASSVEILRNEQFF. The CDR3 DNA follows: TGTGCCAGCAGCGTAGAGATCCTTAGGAATGAGCAGTTCTTC.

This chain joins TRBV10-3 and TRBJ2-5; TRBD1 matches at 9 bases. Germline CDR1 is ENHRY and CDR2 is SYGVKD. This CDR3 is built from 13 residues. Germline trimming cut 7 bases from V and 4 bases from J; bases unmatched to any gene: 4. This chain's CDR3 is CAIKTDRGETQYF. CDR3 in DNA: TGTGCCATCAAGACGGACAGGGGAGAGACCCAGTACTTC.

This clonotype turned up a few times. The CDR3 DNA reads TGTGCCATCAAGACAGGGGTCTCCTACGAGCAGTACTTC. This gives the protein CAIKTGVSYEQYF. This chain connects TRBV28 to TRBJ2-7; 8 positions agree with TRBD1. The length of the CDR3 is 13 residues. J was trimmed by 0 bases and V by 10 bases; bases with no gene match: 5. Per the germline V gene, CDR1 is MDHEN and CDR2 is SYDVKM.

This sequence joins TRBV27 and TRBJ2-6; 7 bases agree with TRBD1. The CDR3 is 19 residues long. CDR1 and CDR2 from the germline V gene are MNHEY and SMNVEV (reference sequence). J gave up 0 bases and V 2 bases, and 10 bases lay outside the gene matches. CDR3 sequence (DNA): TGTGCCAGCAGTTTAAAGGTCGACAGGGCTCTCTCTGGGGCCAACGTCCTGACTTTC. This encodes CASSLKVDRALSGANVLTF.

The chain employs TRBV5-6 and TRBJ2-3; 8 nucleotides line up with TRBD2. Germline assignment: CDR1 SGHDT and CDR2 YYEEEE. Germline trimming cut 0 bases from V and 6 bases from J; bases unmatched to any gene: 12. The CDR3 length is 17 residues. The CDR3 bases are TGTGCCAGCAGCTTGGAGCGGGGGTTCGTGGCGGCGGATACGCAGTATTTT. Its translation: CASSLERGFVAADTQYF.

CDR3 nucleotide sequence: TGCAGTGCCCAGACAGAGGGAGCAGGGGAGACCCAGTACTTC. Amino acid sequence: CSAQTEGAGETQYF. J is TRBJ2-5 and V is TRBV20-1; D is possibly TRBD1 or TRBD2 (5 bases each). Per the germline V gene, CDR1 is DFQATT and CDR2 is SNEGSKA (reference sequence). Trimming left V 6 bases short and J 5 bases short, with 19 bases between. The CDR3 totals 14 residues.